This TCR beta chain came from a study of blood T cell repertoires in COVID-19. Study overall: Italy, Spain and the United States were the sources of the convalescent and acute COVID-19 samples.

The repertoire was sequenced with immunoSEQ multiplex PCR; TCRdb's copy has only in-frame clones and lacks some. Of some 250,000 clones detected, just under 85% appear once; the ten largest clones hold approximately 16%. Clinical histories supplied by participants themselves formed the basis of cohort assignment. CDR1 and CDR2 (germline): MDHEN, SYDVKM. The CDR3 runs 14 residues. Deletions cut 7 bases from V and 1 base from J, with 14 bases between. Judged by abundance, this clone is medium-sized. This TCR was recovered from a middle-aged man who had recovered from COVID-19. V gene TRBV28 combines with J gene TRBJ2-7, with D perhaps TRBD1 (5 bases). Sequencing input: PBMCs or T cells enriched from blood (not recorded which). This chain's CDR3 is CASTWGRNSYEQYF. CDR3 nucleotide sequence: TGTGCCAGCACCTGGGGCAGAAATTCCTACGAGCAGTACTTC.